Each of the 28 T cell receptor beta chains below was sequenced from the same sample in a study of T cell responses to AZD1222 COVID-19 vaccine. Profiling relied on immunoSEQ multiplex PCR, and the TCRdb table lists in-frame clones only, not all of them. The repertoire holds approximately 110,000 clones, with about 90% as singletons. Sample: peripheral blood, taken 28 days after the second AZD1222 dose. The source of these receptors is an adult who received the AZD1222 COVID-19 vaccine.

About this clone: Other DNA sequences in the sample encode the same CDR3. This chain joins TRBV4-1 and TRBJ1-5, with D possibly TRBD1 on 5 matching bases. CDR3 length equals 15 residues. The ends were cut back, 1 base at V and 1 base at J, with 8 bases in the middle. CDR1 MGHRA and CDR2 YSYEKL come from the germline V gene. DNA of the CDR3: TGCGCCAGCAGCCAAGTCCCAGGGAGCAATCAGCCCCAGCATTTT. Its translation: CASSQVPGSNQPQHF.

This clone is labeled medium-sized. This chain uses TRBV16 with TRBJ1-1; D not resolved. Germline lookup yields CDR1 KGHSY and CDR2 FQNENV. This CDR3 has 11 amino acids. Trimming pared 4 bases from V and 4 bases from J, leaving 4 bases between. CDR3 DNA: TGTGCCAGCAGCCGGGTCACTGAAGCTTTCTTT. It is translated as CASSRVTEAFF.

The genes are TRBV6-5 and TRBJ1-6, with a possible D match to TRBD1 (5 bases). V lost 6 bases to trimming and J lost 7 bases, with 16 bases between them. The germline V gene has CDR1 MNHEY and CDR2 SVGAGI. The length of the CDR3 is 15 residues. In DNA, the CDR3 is TGTGCCAGCAGCATTCAGGGTCCGGGCAATTCACCCCTCCACTTT. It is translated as CASSIQGPGNSPLHF.

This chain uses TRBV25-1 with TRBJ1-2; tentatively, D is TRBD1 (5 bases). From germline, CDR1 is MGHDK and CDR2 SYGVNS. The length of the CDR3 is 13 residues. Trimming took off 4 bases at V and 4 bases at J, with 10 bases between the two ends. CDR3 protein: CASSGITGYGYTF. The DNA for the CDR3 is TGTGCCAGCAGTGGGATTACAGGCTATGGCTACACCTTC.

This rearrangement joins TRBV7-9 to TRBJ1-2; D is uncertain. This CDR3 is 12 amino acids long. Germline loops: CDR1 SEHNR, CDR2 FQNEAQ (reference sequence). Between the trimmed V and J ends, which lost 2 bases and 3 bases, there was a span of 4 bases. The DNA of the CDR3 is TGTGCCAGCAGCTTAACTCACTATGGCTACACCTTC. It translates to CASSLTHYGYTF.

CDR3 DNA: TGTGCCAGCAGCCCGGGAGGGGGAGCTCGCGCCGGAGCTAGTAGCACAGATACGCAGTATTTT. Translated, it gives CASSPGGGARAGASSTDTQYF. This rearrangement joins TRBV4-2 to TRBJ2-3; 8 bases agree with TRBD2. V gave up 4 bases and J gave up 0 bases; unmatched junction bases: 21. CDR3 length equals 21 residues. CDR1 and CDR2 from the germline V gene are LGHNA and YNFKEQ.

CDR3 sequence (DNA): TGTGCCAGCAGTGAACGGTTCCTCCCCGCAGATACGCAGTATTTT. This codes for CASSERFLPADTQYF. This chain connects TRBV6-4 to TRBJ2-3; D is undetermined. Germline-derived CDR1 and CDR2 are MRHNA and SNTAGT. V was pared by 3 bases and J by 4 bases, with 14 bases between. The CDR3 extends over 15 amino acids.

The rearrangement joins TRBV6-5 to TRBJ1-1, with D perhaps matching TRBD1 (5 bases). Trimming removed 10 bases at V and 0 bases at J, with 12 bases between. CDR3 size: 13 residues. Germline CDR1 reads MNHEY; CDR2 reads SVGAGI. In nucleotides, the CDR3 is TGTGCCACCGTGGGACGGTTGAACACTGAAGCTTTCTTT. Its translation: CATVGRLNTEAFF.

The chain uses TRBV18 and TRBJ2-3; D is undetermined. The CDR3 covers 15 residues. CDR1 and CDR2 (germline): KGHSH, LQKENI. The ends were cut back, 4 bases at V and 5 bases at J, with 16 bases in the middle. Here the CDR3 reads CASSLTSPTGDTQYF. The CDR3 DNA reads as TGTGCCAGCTCACTGACCAGTCCCACCGGAGATACGCAGTATTTT.

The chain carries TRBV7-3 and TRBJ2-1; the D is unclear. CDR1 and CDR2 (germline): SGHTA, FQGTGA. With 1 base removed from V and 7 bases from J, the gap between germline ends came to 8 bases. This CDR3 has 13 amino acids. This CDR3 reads CASSLSRSNEQFF. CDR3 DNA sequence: TGTGCCAGCAGCTTAAGCAGATCTAATGAGCAGTTCTTC.

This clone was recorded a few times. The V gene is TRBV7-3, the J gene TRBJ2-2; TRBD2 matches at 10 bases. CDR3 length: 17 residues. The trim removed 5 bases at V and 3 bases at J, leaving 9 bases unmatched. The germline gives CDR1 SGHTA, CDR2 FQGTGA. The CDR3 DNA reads TGTGCCAGCAGCCCTGAGCGGGAGGGCCTTCACACCGGGGAGCTGTTTTTT. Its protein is CASSPEREGLHTGELFF.

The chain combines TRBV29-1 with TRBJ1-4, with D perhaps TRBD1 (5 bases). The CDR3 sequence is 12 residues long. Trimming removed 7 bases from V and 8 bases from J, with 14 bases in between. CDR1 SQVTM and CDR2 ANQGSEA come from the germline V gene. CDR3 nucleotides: TGCAGCGCCTGGGCGGGGGAGGAAAAACTGTTTTTT. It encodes CSAWAGEEKLFF.

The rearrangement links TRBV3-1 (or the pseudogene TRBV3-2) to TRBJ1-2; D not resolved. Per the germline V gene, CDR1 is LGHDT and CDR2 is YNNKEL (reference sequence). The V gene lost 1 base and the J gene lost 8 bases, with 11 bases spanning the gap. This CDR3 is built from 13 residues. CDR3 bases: TGTGCCAGCAGCCAAGCGCAGCCTGGGGGCTACACCTTC. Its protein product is CASSQAQPGGYTF.

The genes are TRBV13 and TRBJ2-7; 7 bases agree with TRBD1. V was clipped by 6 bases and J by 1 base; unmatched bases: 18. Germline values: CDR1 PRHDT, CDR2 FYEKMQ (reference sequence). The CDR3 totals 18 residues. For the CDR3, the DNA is TGTGCCAGCAGGCCGGCACAGGGGTCTCTTCTAGGATCCTACGAGCAGTACTTC. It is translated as CASRPAQGSLLGSYEQYF.

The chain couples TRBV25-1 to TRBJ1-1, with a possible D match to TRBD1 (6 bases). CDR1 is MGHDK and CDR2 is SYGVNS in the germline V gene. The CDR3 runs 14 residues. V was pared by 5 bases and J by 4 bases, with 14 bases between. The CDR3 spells CASSTGAPATEAFF. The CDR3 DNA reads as TGTGCCAGCAGTACGGGGGCGCCGGCCACTGAAGCTTTCTTT.

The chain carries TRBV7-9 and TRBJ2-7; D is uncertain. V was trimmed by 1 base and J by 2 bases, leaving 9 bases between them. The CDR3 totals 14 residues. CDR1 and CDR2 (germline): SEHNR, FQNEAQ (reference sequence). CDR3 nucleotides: TGTGCCAGCAGCTTAGTTTCAGGTACCTACGAGCAGTACTTC. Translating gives CASSLVSGTYEQYF.

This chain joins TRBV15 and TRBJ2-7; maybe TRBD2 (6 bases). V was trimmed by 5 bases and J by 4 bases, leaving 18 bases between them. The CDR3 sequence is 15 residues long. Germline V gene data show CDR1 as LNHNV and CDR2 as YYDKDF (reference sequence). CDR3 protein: CATSEKRSAGYEQYF. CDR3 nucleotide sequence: TGTGCCACCAGCGAGAAGAGAAGCGCGGGGTACGAGCAGTACTTC.

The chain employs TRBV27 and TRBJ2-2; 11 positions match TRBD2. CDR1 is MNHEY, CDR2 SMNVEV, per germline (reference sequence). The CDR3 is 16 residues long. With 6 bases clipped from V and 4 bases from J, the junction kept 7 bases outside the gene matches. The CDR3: CASSLTSGSFTGELFF. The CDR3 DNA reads TGTGCCAGCAGCCTCACTAGCGGGAGCTTCACCGGGGAGCTGTTTTTT.

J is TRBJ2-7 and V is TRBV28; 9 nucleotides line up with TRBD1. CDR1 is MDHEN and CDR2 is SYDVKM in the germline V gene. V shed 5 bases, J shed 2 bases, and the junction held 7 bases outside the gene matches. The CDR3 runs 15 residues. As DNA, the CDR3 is TGTGCCAGCAGTACCACAGGGGGCAGGGCCTACGAGCAGTACTTC. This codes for CASSTTGGRAYEQYF.

The CDR3 nucleotides are TGTGCCAGCAGTTTATCTGGGGTTGAGGGCTACACCTTC. Translated, it gives CASSLSGVEGYTF. This chain uses TRBV27 with TRBJ1-2; D remains ambiguous. This CDR3 comprises 13 residues. The V end lost 0 bases, the J end lost 8 bases, and 10 bases lay between the germline ends. Per germline, CDR1 MNHEY and CDR2 SMNVEV (reference sequence).

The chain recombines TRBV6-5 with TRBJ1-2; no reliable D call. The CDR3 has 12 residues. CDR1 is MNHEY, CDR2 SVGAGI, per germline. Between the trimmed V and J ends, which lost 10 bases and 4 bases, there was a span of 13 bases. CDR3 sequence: CATVQNPYGYTF. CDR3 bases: TGTGCCACCGTACAGAACCCCTATGGCTACACCTTC.

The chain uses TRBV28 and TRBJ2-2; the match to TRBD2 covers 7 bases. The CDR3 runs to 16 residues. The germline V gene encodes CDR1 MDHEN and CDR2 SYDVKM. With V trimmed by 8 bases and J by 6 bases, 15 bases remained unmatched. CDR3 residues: CASGLAQREIPGELFF. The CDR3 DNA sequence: TGTGCCAGCGGATTGGCCCAGCGGGAAATTCCCGGGGAGCTGTTTTTT.

The CDR3: CASSLSPGGPSYNEQFF. The CDR3 DNA reads as TGTGCCAGCAGTTTATCTCCGGGAGGGCCCTCCTACAATGAGCAGTTCTTC. This sequence joins TRBV27 and TRBJ2-1; 8 bases fit TRBD2. The CDR3 totals 17 residues. The junction had 4 bases not matched to a gene; V was cut back by 0 bases and J by 0 bases. The germline V gene has CDR1 MNHEY and CDR2 SMNVEV (reference sequence).

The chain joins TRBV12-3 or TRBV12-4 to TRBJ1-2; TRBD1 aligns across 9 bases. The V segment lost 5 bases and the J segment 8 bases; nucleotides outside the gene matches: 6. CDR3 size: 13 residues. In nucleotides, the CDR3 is TGTGCCAGCAGTCCGTGGACAGGGGAGGGCTACACCTTC. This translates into CASSPWTGEGYTF.

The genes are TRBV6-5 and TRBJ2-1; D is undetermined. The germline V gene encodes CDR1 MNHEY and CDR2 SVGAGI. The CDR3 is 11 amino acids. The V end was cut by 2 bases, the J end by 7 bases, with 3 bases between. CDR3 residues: CASSYRNEQFF. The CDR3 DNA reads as TGTGCCAGCAGTTACAGGAATGAGCAGTTCTTC.

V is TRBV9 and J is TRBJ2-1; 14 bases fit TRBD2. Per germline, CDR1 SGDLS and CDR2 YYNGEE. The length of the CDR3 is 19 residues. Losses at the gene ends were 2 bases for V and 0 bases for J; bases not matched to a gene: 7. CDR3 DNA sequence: TGTGCCAGCAGCGTGCTTTCCGGGACTAGCGGGAGCTCCTACAATGAGCAGTTCTTC. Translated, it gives CASSVLSGTSGSSYNEQFF.

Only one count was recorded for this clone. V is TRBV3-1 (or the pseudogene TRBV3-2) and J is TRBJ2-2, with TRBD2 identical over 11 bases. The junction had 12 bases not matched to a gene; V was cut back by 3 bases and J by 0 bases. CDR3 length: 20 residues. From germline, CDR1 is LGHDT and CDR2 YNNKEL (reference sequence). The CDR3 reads CASSHVTSGTIHSNTGELFF. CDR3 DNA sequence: TGTGCCAGCAGCCATGTGACTAGCGGGACTATACACTCGAACACCGGGGAGCTGTTTTTT.

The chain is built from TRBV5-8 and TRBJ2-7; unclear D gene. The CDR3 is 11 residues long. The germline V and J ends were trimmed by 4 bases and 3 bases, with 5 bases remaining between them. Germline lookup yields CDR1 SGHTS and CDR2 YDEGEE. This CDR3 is CASSRSYEQYF. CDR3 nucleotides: TGTGCCAGCAGCCGAAGCTACGAGCAGTACTTC.